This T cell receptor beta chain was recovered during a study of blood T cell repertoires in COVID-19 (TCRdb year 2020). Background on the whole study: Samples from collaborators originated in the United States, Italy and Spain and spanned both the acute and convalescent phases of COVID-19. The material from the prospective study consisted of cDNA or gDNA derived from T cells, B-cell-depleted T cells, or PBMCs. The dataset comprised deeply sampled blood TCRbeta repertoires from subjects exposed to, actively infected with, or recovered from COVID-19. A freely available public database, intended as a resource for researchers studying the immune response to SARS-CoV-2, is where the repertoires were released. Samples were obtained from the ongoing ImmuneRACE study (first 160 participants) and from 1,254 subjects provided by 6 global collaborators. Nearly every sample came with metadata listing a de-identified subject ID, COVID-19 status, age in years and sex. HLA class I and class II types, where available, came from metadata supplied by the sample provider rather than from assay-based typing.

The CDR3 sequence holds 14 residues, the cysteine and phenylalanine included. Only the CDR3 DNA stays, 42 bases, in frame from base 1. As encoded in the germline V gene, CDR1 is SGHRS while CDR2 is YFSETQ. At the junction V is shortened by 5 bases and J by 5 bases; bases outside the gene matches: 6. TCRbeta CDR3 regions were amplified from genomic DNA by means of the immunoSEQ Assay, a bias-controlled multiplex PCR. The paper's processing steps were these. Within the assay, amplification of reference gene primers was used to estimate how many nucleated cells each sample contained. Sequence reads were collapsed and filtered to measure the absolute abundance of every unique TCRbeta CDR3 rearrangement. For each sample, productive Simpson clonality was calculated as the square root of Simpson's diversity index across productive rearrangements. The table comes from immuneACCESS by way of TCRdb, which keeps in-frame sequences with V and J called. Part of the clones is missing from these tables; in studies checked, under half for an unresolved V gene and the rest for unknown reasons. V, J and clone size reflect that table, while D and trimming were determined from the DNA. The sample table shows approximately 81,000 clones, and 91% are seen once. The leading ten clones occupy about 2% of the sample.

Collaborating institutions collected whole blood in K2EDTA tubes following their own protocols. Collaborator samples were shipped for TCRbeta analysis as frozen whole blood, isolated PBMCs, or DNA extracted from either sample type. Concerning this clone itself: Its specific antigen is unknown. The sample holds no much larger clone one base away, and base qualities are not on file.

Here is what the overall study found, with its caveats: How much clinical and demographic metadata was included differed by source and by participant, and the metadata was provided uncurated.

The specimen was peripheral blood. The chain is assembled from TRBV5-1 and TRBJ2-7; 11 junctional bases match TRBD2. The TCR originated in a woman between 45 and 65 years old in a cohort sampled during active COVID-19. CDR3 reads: CASRPGTSGDEQYF. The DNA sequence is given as TGCGCCAGCAGGCCCGGGACTAGCGGCGACGAGCAGTACTTC.